Listed below are T cell receptor beta chains from one sample, sequenced in a study of cytomegalovirus exposure and HLA in healthy donors. Repertoires were generated with immunoSEQ multiplex PCR, while TCRdb's copy carries only in-frame clones and drops some. The sample carries about 160,000 clones, about four fifths recorded once. Sequencing was carried out using PBMCs. The receptors were sampled from a man younger than 45 in good health and CMV-seronegative. Both conserved end residues are part of each CDR3. The D gene is left open where the match is weak. Size tells how often a clone was seen (once, few, many) or the class of an expanded clone, and some rows leave it out.

>14|TRBV6-6|-|TRBJ1-5|-
TGTGCCAGCAGGGAGGTCGGGGACAATCAGCCCCAGCATTTT
CASREVGDNQPQHF
>14|TRBV6-6|few|TRBJ2-5|-
TGTGCCAGCACCCCGGTTTTCGCCGGAGAGACCCAGTACTTC
CASTPVFAGETQYF
>14|TRBV10-3|-|TRBJ1-5|-
TGTGCCATCAGTGGGGGCGATAGCAATCAGCCCCAGCATTTT
CAISGGDSNQPQHF
>11|TRBV20-1|-|TRBJ2-5|-
TGCAGTGCTAGAACTAAGGGGCGCCAGTACTTC
CSARTKGRQYF
>15|TRBV4-1|-|TRBJ2-1|-
TGCGCCAGCAGCCAAGATCCCAGGTCCTACAATGAGCAGTTCTTC
CASSQDPRSYNEQFF
>11|TRBV19|-|TRBJ1-1|-
TGTGCCAGTAGTACCAATCGACAAAACAGGTTT
CASSTNRQNRF
>15|TRBV11-2|-|TRBJ2-1|TRBD2
TGTGCCAGCAGCTCGGGACTAGCGGGAGCGCATGAGCAGTTCTTC
CASSSGLAGAHEQFF
>14|TRBV6-5|few|TRBJ1-1|TRBD1
TGTGCCAGCAGCGGGACAGGGTTGAACACTGAAGCTTTCTTT
CASSGTGLNTEAFF
>9|TRBV20-1|-|TRBJ1-1|-
TGCAGTATCCCTCCTGAAGCTTTCTTT
CSIPPEAFF
>13|TRBV5-6|-|TRBJ2-7|-
TGTGCCAGCAGCTTAACTCCGACCTACGAGCAGTACTTC
CASSLTPTYEQYF
>22|TRBV28|-|TRBJ2-7|TRBD1
TGTGCCAGCAGTTTGGGGACAGTCAGCCTATCTCCGTCGTACCATGCGGCCTACGAGCAGTACTTC
CASSLGTVSLSPSYHAAYEQYF
>14|TRBV5-1|-|TRBJ2-7|-
TGCGCCAGCAGCTTGCAGGGGCTTACCTACGAGCAGTACTTC
CASSLQGLTYEQYF
>15|TRBV6-5|few|TRBJ2-1|-
TGTGCCAGCAAAGGGGTACGGGCCGGGTCAGCGGGTGAGTTCTTC
CASKGVRAGSAGEFF
>14|TRBV5-8|-|TRBJ2-1|TRBD1
TGTGCCAGCAGGGGACAGAGCCGTCCGGTTGAGCAGTTCTTC
CASRGQSRPVEQFF
>14|TRBV7-9|-|TRBJ2-3|TRBD2
TGTGCCAGCAGCCCTAGCGGGTACACAGATACGCAGTATTTT
CASSPSGYTDTQYF
>15|TRBV5-4|-|TRBJ2-7|TRBD2
TGTGCCAGCAGCCTAAGGCGGGAGGTCTCCTACGAGCAGTACTTC
CASSLRREVSYEQYF
>15|TRBV10-1|-|TRBJ2-3|TRBD2
TGCGCCAGCAGTGAGTCGAGCGGGGCCCGGGATACGCAGTATTTT
CASSESSGARDTQYF
>13|TRBV11-2|-|TRBJ1-1|TRBD1
TGTGCCAGCAGCCCAGGGACAGGGTCTGAAGCTTTCTTT
CASSPGTGSEAFF
>13|TRBV7-3|-|TRBJ2-1|-
TGTGCCAGCAGCACGCAGCTAGACAATGAGCAGTTCTTC
CASSTQLDNEQFF
>11|TRBV28|-|TRBJ2-1|-
TGTGCCAGCAGGTACGGGAATGAGCAGTTCTTC
CASRYGNEQFF
>14|TRBV7-2|few|TRBJ1-1|TRBD1
TGTGCCAGCAGCCCTTGGACAGGGATCACTGAAGCTTTCTTT
CASSPWTGITEAFF
>13|TRBV6-5|-|TRBJ2-7|-
TGTGCCACACGGAGGGGACTTTCCTACGAGCAGTACTTC
CATRRGLSYEQYF
>17|TRBV7-6|-|TRBJ2-1|TRBD1
TGTGCCAGCAGCTTAGAGACAGGGGCTCTACGGGGCAATGAGCAGTTCTTC
CASSLETGALRGNEQFF
>13|TRBV6-5|-|TRBJ1-2|-
TGTGCCAGCAGTTACCCAGGGCTTTTAGTCTACACCTTC
CASSYPGLLVYTF
>13|TRBV9|-|TRBJ1-2|TRBD1
TGTGCCAGCAGCGTGGGACAGGGTTCTGGCTACACCTTC
CASSVGQGSGYTF
>13|TRBV7-3|-|TRBJ1-1|-
TGTGCCAGCAGTTTTACAGAGAACACTGAAGCTTTCTTT
CASSFTENTEAFF
>15|TRBV6-4|-|TRBJ1-1|TRBD1
TGTGCCAGCAGTGCTTCCGGGACAGGGGTTACTGAAGCTTTCTTT
CASSASGTGVTEAFF
>15|TRBV27|-|TRBJ2-7|-
TGTGCCAGCAGAATTAGGGGTAGGACAGCCTACGAGCAGTACTTC
CASRIRGRTAYEQYF
>13|TRBV15|-|TRBJ2-3|-
TGTGCCACCAGCAGGGACCCAGGGGACGGGCAGTATTTT
CATSRDPGDGQYF
>14|TRBV5-6|-|TRBJ1-1|-
TGTGCCAGCAGCCATAGAACGGTGAACACTGAAGCTTTCTTT
CASSHRTVNTEAFF
>16|TRBV2|-|TRBJ2-6|TRBD1
TGTGCCAGCAAGGGACAGGGGAGGAAAGGGGCCAACGTCCTGACTTTC
CASKGQGRKGANVLTF
>15|TRBV7-6|-|TRBJ1-1|-
TGTGCCAGCACCGCTTACGGGGAGGGGAGCACTGAAGCTTTCTTT
CASTAYGEGSTEAFF
>16|TRBV27|-|TRBJ2-2|TRBD1
TGTGCCAGCAGTCCAGGACAGGGGTTGAGAAGCGGGGAGCTGTTTTTT
CASSPGQGLRSGELFF
>15|TRBV11-2|-|TRBJ1-2|-
TGTGCCAGCAGCTTAGTAATCACAGGCAACTATGGCTACACCTTC
CASSLVITGNYGYTF
>15|TRBV19|-|TRBJ1-5|-
TGTGCCAGTAGTATAGGGGCGGGGAGCAATCAGCCCCAGCATTTT
CASSIGAGSNQPQHF
>16|TRBV14|once|TRBJ2-1|TRBD2
TGTGCCAGCAGCCAAGATCCTACTAGCGGTTACAATGAGCAGTTCTTC
CASSQDPTSGYNEQFF
>18|TRBV9|-|TRBJ1-6|TRBD1
TGTGCCAGCAGCGTAGGGGGGACAGGGGGGTATGGTAATTCACCCCTCCACTTT
CASSVGGTGGYGNSPLHF
>13|TRBV10-3|-|TRBJ2-3|-
TGTGCCATCAGTGGAGCGGGCACAGATACGCAGTATTTT
CAISGAGTDTQYF
>16|TRBV5-4|-|TRBJ2-5|TRBD2
TGTGCCAGCAGCTTGACGGGAGGGAGGGTCCAAGAGACCCAGTACTTC
CASSLTGGRVQETQYF
>16|TRBV10-3|few|TRBJ2-2|-
TGTGCCATCAGTGAAAGTGACTCAACGAACACCGGGGAGCTGTTTTTT
CAISESDSTNTGELFF
>15|TRBV5-4|-|TRBJ2-2|-
TGTGCCAGCAGCTCCCGGGGGGCTGTCACCGGGGAGCTGTTTTTT
CASSSRGAVTGELFF
>13|TRBV7-9|-|TRBJ1-4|-
TGTGCCAGCAGCTTAGCTGACAGAAGCACTCTGTTTTTT
CASSLADRSTLFF
>16|TRBV5-8|few|TRBJ1-3|TRBD1
TGTGCCAGCAGCTTGGACCTCGAAGGGGGCCGAAACACCATATATTTT
CASSLDLEGGRNTIYF
>14|TRBV7-9|-|TRBJ2-3|TRBD2
TGTGCCAGCAGCCCTTCGGGAGGACGGGATACGCAGTATTTT
CASSPSGGRDTQYF
>15|TRBV30|-|TRBJ1-3|TRBD1
TGTGCCTGGCAGCCAGACAGGGGTTACGGAAACACCATATATTTT
CAWQPDRGYGNTIYF
>12|TRBV28|-|TRBJ1-1|-
TGTGCCAGCAGTTTACTACAGGGTAAAGCTTTCTTT
CASSLLQGKAFF
>13|TRBV19|-|TRBJ2-7|TRBD2
TGTGCCAGCTCTAGCGGGAGTTTTGGCGAGCAGTACTTC
CASSSGSFGEQYF
>14|TRBV5-6|-|TRBJ2-1|-
TGTGCCAGCAGCTTATCAGGGTCCTATAGTGAGCAGTTCTTC
CASSLSGSYSEQFF
>17|TRBV9|-|TRBJ2-2|TRBD2
TGTGCCAGCAGCGTAGAGGCGGGGGGACGGAGCACCGGGGAGCTGTTTTTT
CASSVEAGGRSTGELFF
>16|TRBV4-3|-|TRBJ2-7|TRBD2
TGCGCCAGCAGCCAAGGTTCTCAGCGGGGGGCGTACGAGCAGTACTTC
CASSQGSQRGAYEQYF
>14|TRBV5-4|-|TRBJ2-1|TRBD1
TGTGCCAGCACCTTAGGACAGGGTAGAAATGAGCAGTTCTTC
CASTLGQGRNEQFF
>15|TRBV11-2|-|TRBJ2-1|TRBD2
TGTGCCAGCAGTCCCCGACTAGCGGTAAACAATGAGCAGTTCTTC
CASSPRLAVNNEQFF